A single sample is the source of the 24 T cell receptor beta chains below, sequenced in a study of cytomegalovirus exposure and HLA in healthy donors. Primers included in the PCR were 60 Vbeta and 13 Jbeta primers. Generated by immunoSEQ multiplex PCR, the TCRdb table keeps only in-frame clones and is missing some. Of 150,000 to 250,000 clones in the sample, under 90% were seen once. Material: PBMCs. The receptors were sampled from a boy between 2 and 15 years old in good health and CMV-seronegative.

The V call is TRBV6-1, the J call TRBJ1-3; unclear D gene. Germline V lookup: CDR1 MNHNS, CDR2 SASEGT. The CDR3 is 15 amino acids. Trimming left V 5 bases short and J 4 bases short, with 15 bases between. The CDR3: CASSPPGVPGNTIYF. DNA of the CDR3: TGTGCCAGCAGTCCCCCCGGGGTACCGGGAAACACCATATATTTT.

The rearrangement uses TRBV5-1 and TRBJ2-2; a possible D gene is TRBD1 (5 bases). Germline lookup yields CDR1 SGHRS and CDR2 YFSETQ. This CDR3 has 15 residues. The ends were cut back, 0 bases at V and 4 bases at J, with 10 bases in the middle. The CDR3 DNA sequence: TGCGCCAGCAGCTTGGTGGGGCGTGGCACCGGGGAGCTGTTTTTT. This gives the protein CASSLVGRGTGELFF.

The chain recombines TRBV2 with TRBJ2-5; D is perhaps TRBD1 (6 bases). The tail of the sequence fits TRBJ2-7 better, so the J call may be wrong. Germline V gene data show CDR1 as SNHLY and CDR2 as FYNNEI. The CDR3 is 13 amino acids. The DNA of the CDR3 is TGTGCCAGCGGAACAGGGAATTCCCTCGAGCAGTACTTC. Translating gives CASGTGNSLEQYF.

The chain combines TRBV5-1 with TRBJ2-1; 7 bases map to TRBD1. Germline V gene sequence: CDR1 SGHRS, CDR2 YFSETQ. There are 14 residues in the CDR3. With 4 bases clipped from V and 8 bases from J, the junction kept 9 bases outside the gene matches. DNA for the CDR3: TGCGCCAGCAGCCCCCCAAACAGGGGCGATGAGCAGTTCTTC. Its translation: CASSPPNRGDEQFF.

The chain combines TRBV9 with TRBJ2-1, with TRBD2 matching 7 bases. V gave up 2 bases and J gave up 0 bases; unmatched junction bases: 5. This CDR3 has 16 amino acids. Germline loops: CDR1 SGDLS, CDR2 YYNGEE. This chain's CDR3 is CASSVAGRGSYNEQFF. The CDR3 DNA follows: TGTGCCAGCAGCGTGGCAGGGAGGGGCTCCTACAATGAGCAGTTCTTC.

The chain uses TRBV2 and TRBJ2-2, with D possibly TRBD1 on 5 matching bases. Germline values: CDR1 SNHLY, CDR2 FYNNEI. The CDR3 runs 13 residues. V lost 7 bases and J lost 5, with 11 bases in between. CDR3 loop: CASIQGGTGELFF. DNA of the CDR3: TGTGCCAGCATCCAGGGCGGTACCGGGGAGCTGTTTTTT.

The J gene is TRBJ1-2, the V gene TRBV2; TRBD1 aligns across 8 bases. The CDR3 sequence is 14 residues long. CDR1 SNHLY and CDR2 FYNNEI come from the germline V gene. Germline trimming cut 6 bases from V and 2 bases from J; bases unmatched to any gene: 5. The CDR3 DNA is TGTGCCAGCAGCAGACAGGGGAAGAACTATGGCTACACCTTC. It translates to CASSRQGKNYGYTF.

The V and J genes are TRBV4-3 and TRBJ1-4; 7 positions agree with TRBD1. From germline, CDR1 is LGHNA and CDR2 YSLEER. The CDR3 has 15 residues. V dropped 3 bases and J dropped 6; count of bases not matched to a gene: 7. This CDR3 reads CASSQKDRTYEKLFF. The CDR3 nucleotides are TGCGCCAGCAGCCAGAAGGACAGGACCTATGAAAAACTGTTTTTT.

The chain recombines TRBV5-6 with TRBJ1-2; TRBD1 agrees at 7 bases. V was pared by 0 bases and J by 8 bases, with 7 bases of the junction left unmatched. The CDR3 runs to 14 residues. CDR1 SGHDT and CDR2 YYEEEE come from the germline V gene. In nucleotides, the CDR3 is TGTGCCAGCAGCTTGGGGGTAGTGGACAGGGGCTACACCTTC. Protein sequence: CASSLGVVDRGYTF.

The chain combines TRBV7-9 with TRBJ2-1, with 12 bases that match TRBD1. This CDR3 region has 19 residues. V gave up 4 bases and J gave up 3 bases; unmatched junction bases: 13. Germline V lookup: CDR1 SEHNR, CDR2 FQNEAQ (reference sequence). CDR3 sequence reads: CASSYTKGDRGRRYNEQFF. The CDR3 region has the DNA TGTGCCAGCAGCTACACCAAAGGGGACAGGGGGCGACGCTACAATGAGCAGTTCTTC.

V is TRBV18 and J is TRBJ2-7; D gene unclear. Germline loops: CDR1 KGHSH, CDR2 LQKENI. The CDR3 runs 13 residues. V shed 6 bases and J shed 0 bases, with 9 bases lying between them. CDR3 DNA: TGTGCCAGCTCCCCCCTGTCCTCCTACGAGCAGTACTTC. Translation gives CASSPLSSYEQYF.

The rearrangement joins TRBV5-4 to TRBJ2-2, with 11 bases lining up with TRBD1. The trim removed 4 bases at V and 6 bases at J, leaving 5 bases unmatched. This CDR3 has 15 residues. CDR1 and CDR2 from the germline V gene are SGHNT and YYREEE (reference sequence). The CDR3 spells CASSRGQGGPGELFF. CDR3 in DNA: TGTGCCAGCAGCCGGGGACAGGGGGGTCCCGGGGAGCTGTTTTTT.

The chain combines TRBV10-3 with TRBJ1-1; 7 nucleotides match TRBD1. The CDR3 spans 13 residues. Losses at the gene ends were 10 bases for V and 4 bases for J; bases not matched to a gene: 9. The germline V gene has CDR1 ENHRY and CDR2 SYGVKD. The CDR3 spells CATSSGTVTEAFF. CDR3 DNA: TGTGCCACCTCATCCGGGACAGTCACTGAAGCTTTCTTT.

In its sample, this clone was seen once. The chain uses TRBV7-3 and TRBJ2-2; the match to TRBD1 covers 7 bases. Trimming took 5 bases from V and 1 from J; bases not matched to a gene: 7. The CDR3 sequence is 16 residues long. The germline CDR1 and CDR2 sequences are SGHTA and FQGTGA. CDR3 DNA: TGTGCCAGCAGCCCTCGGACAGGCAGGAACACCGGGGAGCTGTTTTTT. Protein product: CASSPRTGRNTGELFF.

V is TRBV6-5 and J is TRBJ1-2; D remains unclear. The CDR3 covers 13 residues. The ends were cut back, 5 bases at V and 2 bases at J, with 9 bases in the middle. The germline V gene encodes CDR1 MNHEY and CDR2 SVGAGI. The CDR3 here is CASSKQANYGYTF. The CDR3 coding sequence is TGTGCCAGCAGTAAGCAGGCCAACTATGGCTACACCTTC.

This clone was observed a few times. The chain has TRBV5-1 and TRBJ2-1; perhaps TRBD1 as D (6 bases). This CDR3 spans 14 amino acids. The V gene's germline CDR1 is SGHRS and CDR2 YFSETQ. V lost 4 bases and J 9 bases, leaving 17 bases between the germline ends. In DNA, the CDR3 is TGCGCCAGCAGCCTTTACCCCGGACAGACTGAGCAGTTCTTC. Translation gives CASSLYPGQTEQFF.

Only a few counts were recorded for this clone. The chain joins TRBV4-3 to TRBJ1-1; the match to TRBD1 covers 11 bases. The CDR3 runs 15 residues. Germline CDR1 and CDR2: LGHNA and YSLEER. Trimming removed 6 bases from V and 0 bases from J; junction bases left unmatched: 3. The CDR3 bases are TGCGCCAGCAGGGACAGGGGGCTAGTGAACACTGAAGCTTTCTTT. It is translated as CASRDRGLVNTEAFF.

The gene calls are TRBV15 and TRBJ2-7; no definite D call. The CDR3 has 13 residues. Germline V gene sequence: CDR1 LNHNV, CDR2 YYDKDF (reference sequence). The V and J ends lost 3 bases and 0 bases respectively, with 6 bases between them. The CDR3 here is CATSSRSSYEQYF. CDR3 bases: TGTGCCACCAGCAGTCGGTCCTCCTACGAGCAGTACTTC.

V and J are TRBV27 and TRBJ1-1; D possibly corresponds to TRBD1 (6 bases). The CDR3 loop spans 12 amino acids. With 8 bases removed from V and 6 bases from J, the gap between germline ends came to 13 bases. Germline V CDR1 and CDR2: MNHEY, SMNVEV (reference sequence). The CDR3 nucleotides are TGTGCCAGCTGGGACACTCGGCCTGAAGCTTTCTTT. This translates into CASWDTRPEAFF.

CDR3 coding DNA: TGTGCCAGCCACAGGGTCCACAATGAGCAGTTCTTC. Amino acid sequence: CASHRVHNEQFF. The chain employs TRBV6-1 and TRBJ2-1, with a tentative D call TRBD1 (6 bases). Germline V gene lookup returns CDR1 MNHNS and CDR2 SASEGT. V lost 8 bases and J lost 5, with 10 bases in between. The CDR3 runs 12 residues.

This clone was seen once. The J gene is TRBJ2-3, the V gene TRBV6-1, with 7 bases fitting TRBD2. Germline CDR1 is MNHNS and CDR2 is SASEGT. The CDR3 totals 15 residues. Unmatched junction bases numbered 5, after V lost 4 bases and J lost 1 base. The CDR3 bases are TGTGCCAGCAGTGCCCGAGCGGGGCGCACAGATACGCAGTATTTT. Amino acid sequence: CASSARAGRTDTQYF.

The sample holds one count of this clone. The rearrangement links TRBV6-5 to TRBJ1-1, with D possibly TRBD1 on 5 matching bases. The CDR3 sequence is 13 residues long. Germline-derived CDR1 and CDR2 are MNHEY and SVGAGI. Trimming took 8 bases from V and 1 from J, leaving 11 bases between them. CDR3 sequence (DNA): TGTGCCAGCCATGACCAGGGGAACACTGAAGCTTTCTTT. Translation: CASHDQGNTEAFF.

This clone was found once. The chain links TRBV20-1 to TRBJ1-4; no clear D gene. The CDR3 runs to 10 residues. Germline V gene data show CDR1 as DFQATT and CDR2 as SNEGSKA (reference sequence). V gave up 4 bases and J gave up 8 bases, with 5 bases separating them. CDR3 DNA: TGCAGTGCTATGAGGGAAAAACTGTTTTTT. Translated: CSAMREKLFF.

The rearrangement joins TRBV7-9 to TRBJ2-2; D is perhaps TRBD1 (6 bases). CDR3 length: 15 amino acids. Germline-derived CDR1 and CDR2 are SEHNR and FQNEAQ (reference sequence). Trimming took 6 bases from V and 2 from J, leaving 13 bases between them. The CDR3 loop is CASREQGVNTGELFF. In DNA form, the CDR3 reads TGTGCCAGCAGAGAACAGGGCGTCAACACCGGGGAGCTGTTTTTT.